These T cell receptor beta chains were read from a single sample in a study of PD-L1 blockade in urothelial cancer. Libraries were prepared by immunoSEQ multiplex PCR; TCRdb keeps only in-frame clonotypes and omits some of them. The profile shows around 46,000 clones, more than 75% of them singletons. Sequencing was performed on PBMCs, taken around atezolizumab (anti-PD-L1) treatment. The receptors come from a man aged 60-69 years with urothelial cancer. Both conserved end residues are part of each CDR3. A D gene is named only where the DNA matches it firmly. Clone size is shown for a subset of rows, as once, few, many or a class of expanded clone.

clone_size,v_call,d_call,j_call,cdr3_nt,cdr3_aa
few,TRBV30,NA,TRBJ1-1,TGTGCCTGGAGTGTTGGGGGGGCAGGTCTGAACACTGAAGCTTTCTTT,CAWSVGGAGLNTEAFF
NA,TRBV18,NA,TRBJ1-3,TGTGCCAGCTCACCGCCGCGGTTAGGAAACACCATATATTTT,CASSPPRLGNTIYF
NA,TRBV19,TRBD1,TRBJ2-1,TGTGCCAGTAGTAGACAGGGGGCTGGAAAGAGCTATGAGCAGTTCTTC,CASSRQGAGKSYEQFF
NA,TRBV27,TRBD2,TRBJ2-1,TGTGCCAGCAGCCTGACTAGCGGGAGTTACAATGAGCAGTTCTTC,CASSLTSGSYNEQFF
NA,TRBV19,NA,TRBJ1-4,TGTGCCAGCGGAGGTCGGGGGGGTAATGAAAAACTGTTTTTT,CASGGRGGNEKLFF
NA,TRBV28,NA,TRBJ2-1,TGTGCCAGCAGTCCCACGGGACCGGGGAGGAGGCAGTTCTTC,CASSPTGPGRRQFF
NA,TRBV6-5,NA,TRBJ1-1,TGTGCCAGCAGTTACAGGCCAGGGCGAACTGAAGCTTTCTTT,CASSYRPGRTEAFF
NA,TRBV10-3,TRBD1,TRBJ1-1,TGTGCCGCTACAGGACAGGGAGGCACTGAAGCTTTCTTT,CAATGQGGTEAFF
NA,TRBV6-1,TRBD1,TRBJ1-2,TGTGCCAGCAAAGGGACAGCAAGCAACTATGGCTACACCTTC,CASKGTASNYGYTF
few,TRBV28,TRBD1,TRBJ2-3,TGTGCCAGCAGTTTACAAATGGGACAGGGGGCCAGCACAGATACGCAGTATTTT,CASSLQMGQGASTDTQYF
NA,TRBV7-3,TRBD1,TRBJ2-5,TGTGCCAGCAGCTTAAAGCCCGGACAGGCGGAGACCCAGTACTTC,CASSLKPGQAETQYF
NA,TRBV5-1,NA,TRBJ2-7,TGCGCCAGCAGCCCCCGGGACACCGGAACCCACGAGCAGTACTTC,CASSPRDTGTHEQYF
NA,TRBV5-6,TRBD1,TRBJ2-2,TGTGCCAGCAGCGCGGACAGGGGCGACGGGGAGCTGTTTTTT,CASSADRGDGELFF
NA,TRBV27,TRBD1,TRBJ2-4,TGTGCCAGCAGTTTACGAAGGCAGGGGGACATTCAGTACTTC,CASSLRRQGDIQYF
NA,TRBV6-6,NA,TRBJ1-3,TGTGCCAGCAGTTCGCCAACATCTGGAAACACCATATATTTT,CASSSPTSGNTIYF
NA,TRBV14,NA,TRBJ2-7,TGTGCCAGCAGCGGAGGGCCCTACGAGCAGTACTTC,CASSGGPYEQYF
NA,TRBV11-2,TRBD1,TRBJ2-1,TGTGCCAGCAGCTTAGTTCAGGGGGCGTACTACAATGAGCAGTTCTTC,CASSLVQGAYYNEQFF
NA,TRBV7-2,TRBD2,TRBJ2-3,TGTGCCAGCAGCTTAGTGGGGGGGGTTGCGGATACGCAGTATTTT,CASSLVGGVADTQYF
few,TRBV28,NA,TRBJ2-7,TGTGCCAGCAGTTTAGTCAGGGATTTTACTGAGCAGTACTTC,CASSLVRDFTEQYF
NA,TRBV27,NA,TRBJ2-2,TGTGCCAGCAGTTTAAGAGGGAACACCGGGGAGCTGTTTTTT,CASSLRGNTGELFF
NA,TRBV5-5,NA,TRBJ2-7,TGTGCCAGCAGCGTCAGATCAGACTACGAGCAGTACTTC,CASSVRSDYEQYF
NA,TRBV19,NA,TRBJ2-7,TGTGCCAGTAGTCTGGGACAATCCTACGAGCAGTACTTC,CASSLGQSYEQYF
NA,TRBV11-2,NA,TRBJ2-7,TGTGCCAGCAGCTTATCGGTGCCGACCTACGAGCAGTACTTC,CASSLSVPTYEQYF
NA,TRBV19,NA,TRBJ1-1,TGTGCCAGTACAGAGAACACTGAAGCTTTCTTT,CASTENTEAFF
few,TRBV7-9,NA,TRBJ2-2,TGTGCCAGCAGCCCAGCCGCGGGGGCCACGGGCGGGGAGCTGTTTTTT,CASSPAAGATGGELFF
NA,TRBV5-1,TRBD1,TRBJ2-7,TGCGCCAGCAGCCCCGGACAGGGGGCAAACTACGAGCAGTACTTC,CASSPGQGANYEQYF
NA,TRBV4-3,TRBD2,TRBJ2-1,TGCGCCAGCAGCCAAGAGTCGTGGACTAGCGGGCCCCACAATGAGCAGTTCTTC,CASSQESWTSGPHNEQFF